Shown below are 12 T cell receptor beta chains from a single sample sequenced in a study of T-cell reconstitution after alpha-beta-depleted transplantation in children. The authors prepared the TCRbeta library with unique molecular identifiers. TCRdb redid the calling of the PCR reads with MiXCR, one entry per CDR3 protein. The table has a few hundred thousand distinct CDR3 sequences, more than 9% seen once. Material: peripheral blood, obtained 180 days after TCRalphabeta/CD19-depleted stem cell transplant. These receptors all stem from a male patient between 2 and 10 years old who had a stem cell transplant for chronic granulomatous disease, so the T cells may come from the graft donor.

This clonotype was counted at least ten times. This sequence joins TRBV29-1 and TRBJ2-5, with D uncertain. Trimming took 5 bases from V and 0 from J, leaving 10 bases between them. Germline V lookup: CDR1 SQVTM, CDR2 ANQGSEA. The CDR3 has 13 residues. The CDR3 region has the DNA TGCAGCGTTCGGGTCCAGAACCAAGAGACCCAGTACTTC. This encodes CSVRVQNQETQYF.

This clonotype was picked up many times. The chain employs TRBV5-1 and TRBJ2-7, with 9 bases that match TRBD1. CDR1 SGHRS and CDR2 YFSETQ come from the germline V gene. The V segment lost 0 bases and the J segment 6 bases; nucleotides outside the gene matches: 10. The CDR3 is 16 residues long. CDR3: CASSLAMGQGSGEQYF. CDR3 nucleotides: TGCGCCAGCAGCTTGGCCATGGGACAGGGTTCGGGCGAGCAGTACTTC.

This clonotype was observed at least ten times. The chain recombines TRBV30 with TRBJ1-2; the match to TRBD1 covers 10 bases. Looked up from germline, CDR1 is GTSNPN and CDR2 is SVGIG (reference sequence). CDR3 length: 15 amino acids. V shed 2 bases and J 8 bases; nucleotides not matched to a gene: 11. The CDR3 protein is CAWSPQGTGARGYTF. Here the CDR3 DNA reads TGTGCCTGGAGTCCACAGGGGACAGGGGCTAGGGGCTACACCTTC.

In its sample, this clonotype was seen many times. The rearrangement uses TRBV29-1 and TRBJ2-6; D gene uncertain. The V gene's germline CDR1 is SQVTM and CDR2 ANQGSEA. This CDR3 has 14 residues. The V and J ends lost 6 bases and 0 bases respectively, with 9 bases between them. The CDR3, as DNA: TGCAGCGTGAGCGCTAACTCTGGGGCCAACGTCCTGACTTTC. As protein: CSVSANSGANVLTF.

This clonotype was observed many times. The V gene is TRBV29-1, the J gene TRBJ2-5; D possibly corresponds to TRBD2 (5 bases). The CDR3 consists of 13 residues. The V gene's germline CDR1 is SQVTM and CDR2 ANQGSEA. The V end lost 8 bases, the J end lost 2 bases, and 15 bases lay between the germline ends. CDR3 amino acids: CSFFRDTQETQYF. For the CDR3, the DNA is TGCAGCTTTTTTCGGGATACTCAAGAGACCCAGTACTTC.

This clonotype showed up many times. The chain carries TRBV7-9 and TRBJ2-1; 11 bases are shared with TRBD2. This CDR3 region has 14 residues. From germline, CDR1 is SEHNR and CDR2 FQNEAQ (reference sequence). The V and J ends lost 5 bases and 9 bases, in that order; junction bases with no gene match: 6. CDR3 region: CASSPGLADGEQFF. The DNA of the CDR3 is TGTGCCAGCAGCCCGGGACTAGCGGATGGTGAGCAGTTCTTC.

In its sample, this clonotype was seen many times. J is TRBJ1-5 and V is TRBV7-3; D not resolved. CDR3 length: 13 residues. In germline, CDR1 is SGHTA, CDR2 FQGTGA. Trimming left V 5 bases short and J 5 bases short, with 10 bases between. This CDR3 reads CASSLQEYQPQHF. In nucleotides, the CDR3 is TGTGCCAGCAGCCTCCAGGAGTATCAGCCCCAGCATTTT.

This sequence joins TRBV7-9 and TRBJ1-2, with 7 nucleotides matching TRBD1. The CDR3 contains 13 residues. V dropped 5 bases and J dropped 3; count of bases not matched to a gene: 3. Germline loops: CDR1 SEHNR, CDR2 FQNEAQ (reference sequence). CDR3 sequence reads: CASSTTGDYGYTF. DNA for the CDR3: TGTGCCAGCAGCACAACAGGGGACTATGGCTACACCTTC.

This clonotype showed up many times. CDR3 bases: TGCGCCAGCAGCTTGGACCGGGAGACCACAGATACGCAGTATTTT. Translation: CASSLDRETTDTQYF. V and J are TRBV5-1 and TRBJ2-3, with TRBD2 as a possible D gene (6 bases). Germline V gives CDR1 SGHRS, CDR2 YFSETQ. This CDR3 is built from 15 residues. The germline V and J ends were trimmed by 0 bases and 2 bases, with 10 bases remaining between them.

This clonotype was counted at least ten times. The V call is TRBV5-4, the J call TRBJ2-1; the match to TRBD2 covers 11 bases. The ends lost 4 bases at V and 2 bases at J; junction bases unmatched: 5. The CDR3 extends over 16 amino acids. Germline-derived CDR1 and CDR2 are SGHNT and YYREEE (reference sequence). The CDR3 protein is CASSLLAGGTYNEQFF. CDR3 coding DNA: TGTGCCAGCAGCCTCCTAGCGGGAGGCACCTACAATGAGCAGTTCTTC.

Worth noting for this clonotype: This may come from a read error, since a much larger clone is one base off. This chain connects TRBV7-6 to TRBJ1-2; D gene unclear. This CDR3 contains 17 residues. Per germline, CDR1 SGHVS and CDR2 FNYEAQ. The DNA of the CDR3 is TGTGCCAGCAGCCCCGCCCTGGGGAGCGGGGATAACTATGGCGACACCTTC. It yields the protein CASSPALGSGDNYGDTF.

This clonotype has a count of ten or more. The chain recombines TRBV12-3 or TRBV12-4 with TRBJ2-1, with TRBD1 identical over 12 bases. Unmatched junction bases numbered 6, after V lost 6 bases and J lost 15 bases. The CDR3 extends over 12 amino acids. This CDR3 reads CASSPRDRGLFF. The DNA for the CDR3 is TGTGCCAGCAGCCCCCGGGACAGGGGGCTGTTCTTC.